This T cell receptor (beta chain) emerged from a study of blood T cell repertoires in COVID-19. Whole-study context: Sources were T cells, B-cell-depleted T cells, or PBMCs; the material itself was cDNA or gDNA.

The repertoire was sequenced with immunoSEQ multiplex PCR; TCRdb's copy has only in-frame clones and lacks some. The sample includes more than 95,000 clones, over 75% of them seen just once. The germline V gene has CDR1 SGHTA and CDR2 FQGNSA. V was trimmed by 3 bases and J by 6 bases, leaving 11 bases between them. CDR3 length: 13 amino acids. The TCR originated in a woman older than 75 with acute or convalescent COVID-19. Sequenced material: peripheral blood. The rearrangement joins TRBV7-2 to TRBJ1-1; no reliable D call. CDR3 bases: TGTGCCAGCAGCTTTGACAAGGACTCTGAAGCTTTCTTT. This sequence encodes CASSFDKDSEAFF.